These 21 T cell receptor beta chains originate from one sample sequenced in a study of OX40 agonist ivuxolimab in advanced cancers. Generated by immunoSEQ multiplex PCR, the TCRdb table keeps only in-frame clones and is missing some. Of 55,000 to 80,000 clones listed, about 88% are singletons. The input for sequencing was CD4+ or CD8+ T cells sorted from blood, taken in a trial of the OX40 agonist ivuxolimab. These receptor sequences come from an adult with an advanced solid tumor such as melanoma, head and neck, liver or kidney cancer.

The chain recombines TRBV5-4 with TRBJ1-2, with D possibly being TRBD1 (6 bases). V was trimmed by 1 base and J by 4 bases, leaving 11 bases between them. The germline CDR1 and CDR2 sequences are SGHNT and YYREEE (reference sequence). The CDR3 covers 14 residues. The CDR3 is CASSLTGSRYGYTF. The CDR3 DNA is TGTGCCAGCAGCTTGACAGGGAGTCGCTATGGCTACACCTTC.

This clone appeared a single time. V usage is TRBV18 and J usage is TRBJ2-3; 7 positions agree with TRBD1. CDR3 length: 13 residues. CDR1 KGHSH and CDR2 LQKENI come from the germline V gene. V shed 3 bases, J shed 4 bases, and the junction held 1 base outside the gene matches. CDR3: CASSPTGADTQYF. The CDR3 DNA reads as TGTGCCAGCTCACCCACAGGGGCAGATACGCAGTATTTT.

In its sample, this clone was seen a few times. This chain connects TRBV5-4 to TRBJ1-3; TRBD1 aligns across 7 bases. The CDR3 loop spans 15 amino acids. V lost 1 base, J lost 3 bases, and 4 bases stayed unmatched. CDR1 and CDR2 from the germline V gene are SGHNT and YYREEE (reference sequence). DNA of the CDR3: TGTGCCAGCAGCTTGAGACAGGGAGTTGGAAACACCATATATTTT. It is translated as CASSLRQGVGNTIYF.

This clone showed up just a few times. The same CDR3 also results from other DNA sequences found in this sample. The J gene is TRBJ2-2, the V gene TRBV7-2; 11 nucleotides line up with TRBD2. The CDR3 covers 16 residues. J was trimmed by 4 bases and V by 2 bases; bases with no gene match: 3. Per the germline V gene, CDR1 is SGHTA and CDR2 is FQGNSA. The CDR3 region is CASSLTGLAATGELFF. CDR3 in DNA: TGTGCCAGCAGCTTAACGGGACTAGCGGCCACCGGGGAGCTGTTTTTT.

The rearrangement links TRBV2 to TRBJ2-5; tentatively, D is TRBD1 (6 bases). This CDR3 contains 14 residues. V lost 4 bases to trimming and J lost 5 bases, with 14 bases between them. CDR1 and CDR2 from the germline V gene are SNHLY and FYNNEI. CDR3 nucleotide sequence: TGTGCCAGCAGTGTTGCCAGGGGAACGGAGACCCAGTACTTC. It codes for CASSVARGTETQYF.

V usage is TRBV19 and J usage is TRBJ1-1, with 8 bases aligning to TRBD1. This CDR3 has 14 residues. Germline CDR1 and CDR2: LNHDA and SQIVND (reference sequence). V dropped 3 bases and J dropped 4; count of bases not matched to a gene: 4. CDR3 amino acids: CASSIGTGGTEAFF. CDR3 DNA: TGTGCCAGTAGTATTGGTACAGGGGGCACTGAAGCTTTCTTT.

CDR3 protein: CASSQGRVSEAFF. CDR3 DNA: TGTGCCAGCAGTCAAGGCAGGGTATCTGAAGCTTTCTTT. The chain carries TRBV6-5 and TRBJ1-1, with D perhaps matching TRBD1 (5 bases). The CDR3 contains 13 residues. Between the trimmed V and J ends, which lost 5 bases and 6 bases, there was a span of 13 bases. Germline CDR1 reads MNHEY; CDR2 reads SVGAGI.

This sequence joins TRBV2 and TRBJ2-5, with a tentative D call TRBD2 (6 bases). The V end lost 7 bases, the J end lost 2 bases, and 11 bases lay between the germline ends. CDR1 and CDR2 (germline): SNHLY, FYNNEI. The CDR3 sequence is 13 residues long. In DNA form, the CDR3 reads TGTGCCAGCACGCGGGGCGGGCAAGAGACCCAGTACTTC. Its protein is CASTRGGQETQYF.

Only one count was recorded for this clone. This chain joins TRBV5-1 and TRBJ2-1, with 10 bases lining up with TRBD2. Germline CDR1 reads SGHRS; CDR2 reads YFSETQ. Unmatched junction bases numbered 9, after V lost 5 bases and J lost 7 bases. CDR3 size: 15 residues. The CDR3 nucleotides are TGCGCCAGCAGTTCGCTAGCGGGAGCAGGGAATGAGCAGTTCTTC. Amino acids: CASSSLAGAGNEQFF.

The chain carries TRBV6-1 and TRBJ2-3; D gene uncertain. Between the trimmed V and J ends, which lost 2 bases and 6 bases, there was a span of 12 bases. The CDR3 totals 14 residues. The germline CDR1 and CDR2 sequences are MNHNS and SASEGT. The CDR3 region has the DNA TGTGCCAGCAGTGAATCGAATTTCTTGGATACGCAGTATTTT. Translation: CASSESNFLDTQYF.

The rearrangement joins TRBV29-1 to TRBJ1-3; TRBD1 matches at 7 bases. The V and J ends lost 6 bases and 4 bases, in that order; junction bases with no gene match: 6. Per germline, CDR1 SQVTM and CDR2 ANQGSEA. The CDR3 extends over 13 amino acids. The DNA of the CDR3 is TGCAGCGTACCCACAGGGGAGGGAAACACCATATATTTT. Translated: CSVPTGEGNTIYF.

The J gene is TRBJ2-4, the V gene TRBV7-2; the D is unclear. Germline V CDR1 and CDR2: SGHTA, FQGNSA. V dropped 2 bases and J dropped 2 bases, with 4 bases sitting between them. The CDR3 spans 13 residues. The CDR3 reads CASSLNTKNIQYF. CDR3 coding DNA: TGTGCCAGCAGCTTAAACACCAAAAACATTCAGTACTTC.

The J gene is TRBJ2-7, the V gene TRBV2, with 7 bases fitting TRBD1. Per the germline V gene, CDR1 is SNHLY and CDR2 is FYNNEI. CDR3 length: 14 residues. The junction had 5 bases not matched to a gene; V was cut back by 6 bases and J by 0 bases. CDR3 sequence (DNA): TGTGCCAGCAGGAGGGACAGTAGCTCCTACGAGCAGTACTTC. Encoded protein: CASRRDSSSYEQYF.

The chain is built from TRBV27 and TRBJ2-3; D could derive from TRBD1 or TRBD2 (5 bases each). V was trimmed by 5 bases and J by 2 bases, leaving 20 bases between them. From germline, CDR1 is MNHEY and CDR2 SMNVEV (reference sequence). This CDR3 is 17 amino acids long. This chain's CDR3 is CASSVYLPRDPTDTQYF. In DNA, the CDR3 is TGTGCCAGCAGTGTTTACCTTCCCCGGGACCCCACAGATACGCAGTATTTT.

This chain links TRBV5-4 with TRBJ2-5, with 9 positions matching TRBD1. The CDR3 runs 15 residues. Trimming cost V 4 bases and J 2 bases; bases outside gene matches: 6. CDR1 SGHNT and CDR2 YYREEE come from the germline V gene (reference sequence). The CDR3 DNA reads TGTGCCAGCAGCAACGGACAGGGGAGGCAAGAGACCCAGTACTTC. Translation: CASSNGQGRQETQYF.

This sequence joins TRBV4-1 and TRBJ1-1; unclear D gene. CDR1 is MGHRA and CDR2 is YSYEKL in the germline V gene. The CDR3 has 16 amino acids. Trimming removed 4 bases from V and 0 bases from J, with 15 bases in between. The CDR3 loop reads CASSPKRTSMNTEAFF. The CDR3 region has the DNA TGCGCCAGCAGCCCCAAGAGGACGAGCATGAACACTGAAGCTTTCTTT.

The rearrangement joins TRBV5-1 to TRBJ1-5; 10 nucleotides agree with TRBD1. Germline trimming cut 4 bases from V and 6 bases from J; bases unmatched to any gene: 10. Germline V gene lookup returns CDR1 SGHRS and CDR2 YFSETQ. The CDR3 runs to 16 residues. The CDR3 nucleotides read TGCGCCAGCAGCGTAGGGACAGGGGTTAACGGTCAGCCCCAGCATTTT. Translation gives CASSVGTGVNGQPQHF. The full variable domain, rest sourced from reference TRBV5-1 and TRBJ1-5, is KAGVTQTPRYLIKTRGQQVTLSCSPISGHRSVSWYQQTPGQGLQFLFEYFSETQRNKGNFPGRFSGRQFSNSRSEMNVSTLELGDSALYLCASSVGTGVNGQPQHFGDGTRLSIL.

The chain uses TRBV10-3 and TRBJ1-1; unclear D gene. CDR1 ENHRY and CDR2 SYGVKD come from the germline V gene. V was shortened by 6 bases and J by 2 bases, with 10 bases between the two germline ends. There are 13 residues in the CDR3. The CDR3 protein is CAISWASNTEAFF. The CDR3 DNA follows: TGTGCCATCAGCTGGGCCTCCAACACTGAAGCTTTCTTT.

The chain recombines TRBV5-4 with TRBJ2-5; 9 bases agree with TRBD1. The germline V gene encodes CDR1 SGHNT and CDR2 YYREEE (reference sequence). This CDR3 has 16 residues. The V gene end was trimmed by 4 bases and the J gene end by 5 bases; junction bases not matched to a gene: 12. The CDR3 loop reads CASSRRDRVDEETQYF. The CDR3 DNA sequence: TGTGCCAGCAGCCGCCGGGACAGGGTAGACGAGGAGACCCAGTACTTC.

V usage is TRBV7-2 and J usage is TRBJ2-6, with 9 bases lining up with TRBD1. V dropped 5 bases and J dropped 0; count of bases not matched to a gene: 5. The CDR3 runs to 17 residues. Germline CDR1 is SGHTA and CDR2 is FQGNSA. The CDR3 region has the DNA TGTGCCAGCAGCCGGGACAGGGAGCCCTCTGGGGCCAACGTCCTGACTTTC. Its translation: CASSRDREPSGANVLTF.

This chain joins TRBV7-2 and TRBJ2-3, with 15 positions matching TRBD2. Losses at the gene ends were 5 bases for V and 5 bases for J; bases not matched to a gene: 5. In germline, CDR1 is SGHTA, CDR2 FQGNSA. This CDR3 is built from 16 residues. The CDR3 spells CASSQGLAGGEDTQYF. The CDR3 DNA reads as TGTGCCAGCAGCCAAGGACTAGCGGGAGGGGAAGATACGCAGTATTTT.